What follows is one T cell receptor beta chain and its context. Its antigen is as yet unknown. Germline values: CDR1 MNHEY, CDR2 SVGAGI. The CDR3 is 14 amino acids. The germline V and J ends were trimmed by 2 bases and 5 bases, with 12 bases remaining between them. This entry comes from a study of T cells after yellow fever vaccination. Points from the study as a whole: On re-exposure, the response was weaker but peaked faster, at day 5 versus 15.

TCRdb analysed the 5' RACE reads with MiXCR anew, one entry per CDR3 protein. This sample has 95,000 to 150,000 distinct CDR3 sequences, with about 8.2% found just once. This sample comprised CD8+ T cells sorted from PBMCs, obtained on the day of the yellow fever booster vaccination. V gene TRBV6-5 combines with J gene TRBJ1-1; no clear D. This TCR came from a man younger than 30 who received the YFV17D yellow fever vaccine. In nucleotides, the CDR3 is TGTGCCAGCAGTTACACACAAGTACGTACTGAAGCTTTCTTT. It encodes CASSYTQVRTEAFF.